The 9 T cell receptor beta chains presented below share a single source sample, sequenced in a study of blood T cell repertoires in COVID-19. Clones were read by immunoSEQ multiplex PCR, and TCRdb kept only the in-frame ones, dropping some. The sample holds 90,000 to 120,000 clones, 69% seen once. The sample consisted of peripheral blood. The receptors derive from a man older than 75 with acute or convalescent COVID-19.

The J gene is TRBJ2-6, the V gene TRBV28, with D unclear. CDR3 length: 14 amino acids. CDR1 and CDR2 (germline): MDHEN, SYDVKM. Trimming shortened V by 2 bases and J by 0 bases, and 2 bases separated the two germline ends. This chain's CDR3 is CASSLHSGANVLTF. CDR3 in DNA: TGTGCCAGCAGTTTACACTCTGGGGCCAACGTCCTGACTTTC.

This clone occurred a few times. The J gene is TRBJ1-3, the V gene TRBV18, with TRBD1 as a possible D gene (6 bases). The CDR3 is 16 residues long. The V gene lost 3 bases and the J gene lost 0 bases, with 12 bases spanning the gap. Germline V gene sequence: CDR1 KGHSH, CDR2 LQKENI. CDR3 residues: CASSPAGASSGNTIYF. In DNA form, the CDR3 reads TGTGCCAGCTCACCGGCGGGGGCCTCCTCTGGAAACACCATATATTTT.

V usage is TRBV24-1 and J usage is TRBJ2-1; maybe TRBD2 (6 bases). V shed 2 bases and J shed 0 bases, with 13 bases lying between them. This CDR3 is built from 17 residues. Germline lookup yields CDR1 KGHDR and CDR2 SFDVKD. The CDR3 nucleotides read TGTGCCACCAGTGATTCATGGGACTCTGACTCCTACAATGAGCAGTTCTTC. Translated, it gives CATSDSWDSDSYNEQFF.

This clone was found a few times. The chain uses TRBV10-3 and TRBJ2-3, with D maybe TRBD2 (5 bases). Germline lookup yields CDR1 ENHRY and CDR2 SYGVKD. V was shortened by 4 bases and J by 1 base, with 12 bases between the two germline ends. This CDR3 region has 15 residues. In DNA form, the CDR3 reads TGTGCCATCAGTGTAAGCGGAGCAGGCACAGATACGCAGTATTTT. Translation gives CAISVSGAGTDTQYF.

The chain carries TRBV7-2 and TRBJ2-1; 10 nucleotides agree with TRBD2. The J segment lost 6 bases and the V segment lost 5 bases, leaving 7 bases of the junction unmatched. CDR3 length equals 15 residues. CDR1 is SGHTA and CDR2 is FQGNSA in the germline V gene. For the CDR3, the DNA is TGTGCCAGCAGCCTCGCCCGGACTAGCGGCAATGAGCAGTTCTTC. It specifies CASSLARTSGNEQFF.

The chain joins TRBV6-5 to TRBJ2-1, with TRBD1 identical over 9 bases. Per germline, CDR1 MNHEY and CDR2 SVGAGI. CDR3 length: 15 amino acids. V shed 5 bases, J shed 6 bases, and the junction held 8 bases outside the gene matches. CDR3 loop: CASSRPGQGINEQFF. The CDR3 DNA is TGTGCCAGCAGTCGCCCGGGACAGGGTATCAATGAGCAGTTCTTC.

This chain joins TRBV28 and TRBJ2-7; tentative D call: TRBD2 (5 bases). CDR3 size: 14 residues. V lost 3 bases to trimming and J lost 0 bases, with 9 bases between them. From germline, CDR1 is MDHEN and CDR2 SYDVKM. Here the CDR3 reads CASSLYLASYEQYF. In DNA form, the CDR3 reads TGTGCCAGCAGTTTGTACCTAGCCTCCTACGAGCAGTACTTC.

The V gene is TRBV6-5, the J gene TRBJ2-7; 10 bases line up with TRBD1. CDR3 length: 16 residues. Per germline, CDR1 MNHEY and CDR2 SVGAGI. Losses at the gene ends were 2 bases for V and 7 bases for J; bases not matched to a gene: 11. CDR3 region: CASSYGPRTGGREQYF. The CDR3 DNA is TGTGCCAGCAGTTACGGTCCCAGGACAGGGGGTAGGGAGCAGTACTTC.

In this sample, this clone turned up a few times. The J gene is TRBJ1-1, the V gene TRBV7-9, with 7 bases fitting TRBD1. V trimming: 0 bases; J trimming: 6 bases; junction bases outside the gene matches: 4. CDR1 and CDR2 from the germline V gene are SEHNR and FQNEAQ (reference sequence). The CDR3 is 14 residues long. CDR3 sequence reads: CASSLATGKPEAFF. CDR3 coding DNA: TGTGCCAGCAGCTTAGCGACAGGGAAGCCTGAAGCTTTCTTT.